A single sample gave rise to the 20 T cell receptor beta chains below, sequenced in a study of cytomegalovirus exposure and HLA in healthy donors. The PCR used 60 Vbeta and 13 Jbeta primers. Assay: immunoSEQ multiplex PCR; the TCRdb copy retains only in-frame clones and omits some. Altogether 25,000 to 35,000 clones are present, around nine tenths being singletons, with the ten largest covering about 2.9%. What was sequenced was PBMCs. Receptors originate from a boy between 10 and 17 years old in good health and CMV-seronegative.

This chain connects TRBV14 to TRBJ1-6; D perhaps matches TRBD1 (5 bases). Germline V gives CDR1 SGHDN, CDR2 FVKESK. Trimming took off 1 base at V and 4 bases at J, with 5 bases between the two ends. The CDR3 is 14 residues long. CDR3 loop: CASSQGQYNSPLHF. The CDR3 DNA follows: TGTGCCAGCAGCCAAGGACAGTATAATTCACCCCTCCACTTT.

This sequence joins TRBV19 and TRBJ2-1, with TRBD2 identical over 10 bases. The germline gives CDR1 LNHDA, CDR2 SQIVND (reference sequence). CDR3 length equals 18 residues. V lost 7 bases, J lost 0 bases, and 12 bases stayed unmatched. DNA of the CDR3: TGTGCCAGTATTCCGAGCGGGGGGGCATCCCTCTCCTACAATGAGCAGTTCTTC. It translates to CASIPSGGASLSYNEQFF.

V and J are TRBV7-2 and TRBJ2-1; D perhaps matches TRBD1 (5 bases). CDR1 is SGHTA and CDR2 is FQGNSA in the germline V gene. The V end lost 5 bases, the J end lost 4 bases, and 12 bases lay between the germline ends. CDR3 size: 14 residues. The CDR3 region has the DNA TGTGCCAGCAGCCCTCATGACAGTTACAATGAGCAGTTCTTC. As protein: CASSPHDSYNEQFF.

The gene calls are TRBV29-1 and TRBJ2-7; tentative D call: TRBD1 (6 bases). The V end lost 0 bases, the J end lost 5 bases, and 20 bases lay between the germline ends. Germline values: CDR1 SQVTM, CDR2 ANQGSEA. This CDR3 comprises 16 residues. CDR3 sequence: CSVEDLGATGVHEQYF. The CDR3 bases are TGCAGCGTTGAAGATCTGGGGGCCACAGGAGTCCACGAGCAGTACTTC.

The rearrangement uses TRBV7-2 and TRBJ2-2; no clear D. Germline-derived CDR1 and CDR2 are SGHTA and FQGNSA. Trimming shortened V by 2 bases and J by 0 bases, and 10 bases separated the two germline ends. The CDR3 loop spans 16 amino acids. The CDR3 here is CASSLQARTNTGELFF. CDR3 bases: TGTGCCAGCAGCTTACAGGCCAGAACGAACACCGGGGAGCTGTTTTTT.

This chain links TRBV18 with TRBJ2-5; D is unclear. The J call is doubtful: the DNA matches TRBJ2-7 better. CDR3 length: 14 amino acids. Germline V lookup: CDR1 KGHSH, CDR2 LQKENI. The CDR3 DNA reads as TGTGCCAGCTCACGGTGGACGGACTCCTACGAGCAGTACTTC. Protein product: CASSRWTDSYEQYF.

The CDR3 DNA is TGTGCCAGCAACCCCCAGGGTGGGGGGGGTCTCTATGGCTACACCTTC. The encoded protein is CASNPQGGGGLYGYTF. The chain combines TRBV2 with TRBJ1-2; possible D gene TRBD1, 5 bases. CDR1 SNHLY and CDR2 FYNNEI come from the germline V gene. This CDR3 is built from 16 residues. With 7 bases removed from V and 4 bases from J, the gap between germline ends came to 22 bases. Supplemented by reference TRBV2 and TRBJ1-2, the full variable domain reads EPEVTQTPSHQVTQMGQEVILRCVPISNHLYFYWYRQILGQKVEFLVSFYNNEISEKSEIFDDQFSVERPDGSNFTLKIRSTKLEDSAMYFCASNPQGGGGLYGYTFGSGTRLTVV.

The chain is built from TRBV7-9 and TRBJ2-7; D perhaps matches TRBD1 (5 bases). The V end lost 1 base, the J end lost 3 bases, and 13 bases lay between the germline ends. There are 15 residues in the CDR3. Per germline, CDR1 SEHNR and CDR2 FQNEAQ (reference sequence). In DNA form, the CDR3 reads TGTGCCAGCAGCTTAGAGTCTACAGGCTTCTACGAGCAGTACTTC. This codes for CASSLESTGFYEQYF.

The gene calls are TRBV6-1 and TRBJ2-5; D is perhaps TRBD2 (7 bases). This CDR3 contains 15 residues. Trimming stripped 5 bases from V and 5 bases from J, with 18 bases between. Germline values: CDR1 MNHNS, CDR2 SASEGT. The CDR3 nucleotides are TGTGCCAGCAGTCCTTACCGGCGGGGGCCGGAGACCCAGTACTTC. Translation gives CASSPYRRGPETQYF.

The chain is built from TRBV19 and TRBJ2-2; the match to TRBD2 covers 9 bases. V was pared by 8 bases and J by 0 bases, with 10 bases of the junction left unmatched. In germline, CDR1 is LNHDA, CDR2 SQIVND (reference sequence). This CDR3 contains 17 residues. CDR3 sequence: CASRPAGGVANTGELFF. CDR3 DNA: TGTGCCAGTCGTCCAGCGGGGGGAGTCGCGAACACCGGGGAGCTGTTTTTT. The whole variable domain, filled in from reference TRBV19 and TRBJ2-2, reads DGGITQSPKYLFRKEGQNVTLSCEQNLNHDAMYWYRQDPGQGLRLIYYSQIVNDFQKGDIAEGYSVSREKKESFPLTVTSAQKNPTAFYLCASRPAGGVANTGELFFGEGSRLTVL.

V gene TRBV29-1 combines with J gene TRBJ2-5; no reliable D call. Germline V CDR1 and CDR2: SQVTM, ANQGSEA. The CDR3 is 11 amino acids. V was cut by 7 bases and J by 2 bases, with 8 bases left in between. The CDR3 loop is CSANQQETQYF. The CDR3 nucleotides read TGCAGCGCAAATCAGCAAGAGACCCAGTACTTC. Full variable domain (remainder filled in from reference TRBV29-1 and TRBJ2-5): SAVISQKPSRDICQRGTSLTIQCQVDSQVTMMFWYRQQPGQSLTLIATANQGSEATYESGFVIDKFPISRPNLTFSTLTVSNMSPEDSSIYLCSANQQETQYFGPGTRLLVL.

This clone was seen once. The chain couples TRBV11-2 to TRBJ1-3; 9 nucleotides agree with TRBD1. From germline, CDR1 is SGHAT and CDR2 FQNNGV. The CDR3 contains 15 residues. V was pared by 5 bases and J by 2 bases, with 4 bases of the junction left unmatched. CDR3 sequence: CASSQDRGPGNTIYF. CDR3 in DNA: TGTGCCAGCAGCCAGGACAGGGGTCCTGGAAACACCATATATTTT.

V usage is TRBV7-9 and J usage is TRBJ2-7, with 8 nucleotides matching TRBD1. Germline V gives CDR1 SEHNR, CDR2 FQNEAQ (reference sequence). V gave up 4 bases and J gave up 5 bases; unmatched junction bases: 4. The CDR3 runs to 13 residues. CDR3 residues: CASSWQGAHEQYF. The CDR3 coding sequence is TGTGCCAGCAGCTGGCAGGGGGCTCACGAGCAGTACTTC.

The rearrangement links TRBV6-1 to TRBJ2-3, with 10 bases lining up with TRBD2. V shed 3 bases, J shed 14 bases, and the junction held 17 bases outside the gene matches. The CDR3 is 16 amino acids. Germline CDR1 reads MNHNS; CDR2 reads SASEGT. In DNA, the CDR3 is TGTGCCAGCAGTGATTCAAGCGGGGGGGGGAAAGGGCGGAGGTATTTT. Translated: CASSDSSGGGKGRRYF.

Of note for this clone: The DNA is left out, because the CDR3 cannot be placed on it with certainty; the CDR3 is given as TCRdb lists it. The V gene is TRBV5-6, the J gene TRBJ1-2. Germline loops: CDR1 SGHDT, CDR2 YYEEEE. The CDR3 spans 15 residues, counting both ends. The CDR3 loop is CASSVGISAATGYTF.

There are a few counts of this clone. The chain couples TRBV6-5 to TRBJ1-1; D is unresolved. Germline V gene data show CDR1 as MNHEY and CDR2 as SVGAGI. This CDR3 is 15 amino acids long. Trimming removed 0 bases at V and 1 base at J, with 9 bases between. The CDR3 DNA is TGTGCCAGCAGTTACTCAGCTACCCCGAACACTGAAGCTTTCTTT. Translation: CASSYSATPNTEAFF.

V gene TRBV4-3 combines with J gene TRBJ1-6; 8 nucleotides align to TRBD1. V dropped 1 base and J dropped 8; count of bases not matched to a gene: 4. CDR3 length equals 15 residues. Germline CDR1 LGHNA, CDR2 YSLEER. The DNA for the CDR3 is TGCGCCAGCAGCCAAGTCCAGGGGGCTTATTCACCCCTCCACTTT. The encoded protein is CASSQVQGAYSPLHF.

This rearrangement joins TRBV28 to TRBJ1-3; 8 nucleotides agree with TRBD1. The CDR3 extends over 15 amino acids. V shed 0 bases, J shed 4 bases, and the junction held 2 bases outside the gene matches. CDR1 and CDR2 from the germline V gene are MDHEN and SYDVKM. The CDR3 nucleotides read TGTGCCAGCAGTTTATGGCAGGGGGCCGGAAACACCATATATTTT. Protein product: CASSLWQGAGNTIYF.

DNA of the CDR3: TGTGCCAGCAGTTACTCGACAGGGTCCCAGCCCCAGCATTTT. Encoded protein: CASSYSTGSQPQHF. The V call is TRBV6-6, the J call TRBJ1-5; 7 nucleotides match TRBD1. The CDR3 extends over 14 amino acids. In germline, CDR1 is MNHNY, CDR2 SVGAGI (reference sequence). The V and J ends lost 0 bases and 7 bases, in that order; junction bases with no gene match: 3.

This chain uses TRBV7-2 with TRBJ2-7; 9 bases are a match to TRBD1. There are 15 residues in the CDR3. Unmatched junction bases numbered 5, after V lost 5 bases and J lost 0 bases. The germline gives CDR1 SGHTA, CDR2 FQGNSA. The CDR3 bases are TGTGCCAGCAGCCGACAGACAGGGGGCTCCTACGAGCAGTACTTC. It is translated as CASSRQTGGSYEQYF. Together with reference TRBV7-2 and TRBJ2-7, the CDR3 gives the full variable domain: GAGVSQSPSNKVTEKGKDVELRCDPISGHTALYWYRQSLGQGLEFLIYFQGNSAPDKSGLPSDRFSAERTGGSVSTLTIQRTQQEDSAVYLCASSRQTGGSYEQYFGPGTRLTVT.